This T cell receptor (beta chain) was obtained from a study of blood T cell repertoires in COVID-19. At the level of the study: Samples representing acute and convalescent COVID-19 were sourced from the United States, Italy and Spain. The analysed material was cDNA or gDNA that came from T cells, B-cell-depleted T cells, or PBMCs.

For this clone: Different DNA sequences within this sample yield the same CDR3.

How the authors handled the data: Reference gene primer amplification yielded estimated nucleated cell counts. Clones were sequenced by immunoSEQ multiplex PCR, and TCRdb holds only the in-frame ones, with some missing. V and J calls and clone size follow that table, whereas D and trimming were derived from the DNA. The profile covers about 280,000 clones, with 85% appearing a single time and about 14% taken by the ten largest. Trimming took off 0 bases at V and 7 bases at J, with 12 bases between the two ends. The CDR3 is 14 amino acids. Germline loops: CDR1 MNHEY, CDR2 SVGAGI. This chain uses TRBV6-5 with TRBJ1-2; the D gene is possibly TRBD1 (6 bases). This TCR was sampled from a human donor in a cohort sampled during active COVID-19. The material sequenced was peripheral blood. CDR3 DNA: TGTGCCAGCAGTTACTCCTACAGGGAGGGTGGCTACACCTTC. The encoded protein is CASSYSYREGGYTF.